This TCR beta chain was identified in a study of cytomegalovirus exposure and HLA in healthy donors. The study's findings and limits: TCR beta chain V- and J-gene trimming was linked, in a later analysis, to a missense variant in DCLRE1C. Available immune exposure information covered CMV serostatus only.

The PCR ran on 60 Vbeta and 13 Jbeta primers. Sequencing used immunoSEQ multiplex PCR; TCRdb keeps in-frame clones, though not all of them. The sample yields under 250,000 clones, around 85% seen once. Germline V gene data show CDR1 as SGHTA and CDR2 as FQGTGA. CDR3 size: 15 residues. V was shortened by 2 bases and J by 5 bases, with 12 bases between the two germline ends. Notes on this clone: Its antigen remains unidentified.

The sequenced sample was PBMCs. The genes are TRBV7-3 and TRBJ2-2, with a tentative D call TRBD1 (7 bases). The TCR originated in a man over 45 in good health and CMV-seronegative. The CDR3 here is CASSLPGGGTGELFF. The CDR3 DNA is TGTGCCAGCAGCTTACCAGGGGGAGGAACCGGGGAGCTGTTTTTT.